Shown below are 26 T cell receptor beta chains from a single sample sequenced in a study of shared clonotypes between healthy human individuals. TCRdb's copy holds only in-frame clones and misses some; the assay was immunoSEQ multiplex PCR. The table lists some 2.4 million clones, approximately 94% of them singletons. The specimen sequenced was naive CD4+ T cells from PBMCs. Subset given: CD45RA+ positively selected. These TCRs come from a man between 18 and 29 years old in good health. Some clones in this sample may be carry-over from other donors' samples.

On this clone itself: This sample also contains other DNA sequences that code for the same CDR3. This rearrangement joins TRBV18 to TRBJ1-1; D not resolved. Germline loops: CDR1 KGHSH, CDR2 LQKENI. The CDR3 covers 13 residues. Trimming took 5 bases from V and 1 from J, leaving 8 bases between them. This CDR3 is CASSLQGNTEAFF. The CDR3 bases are TGTGCCAGCTCATTACAAGGGAACACTGAAGCTTTCTTT.

The CDR3 nucleotides are TGTGCCAGCAGCCAAGATATGGCTAGCACAGATACGCAGTATTTT. Residues: CASSQDMASTDTQYF. The J gene is TRBJ2-3, the V gene TRBV14, with unresolved D. The CDR3 has 15 amino acids. CDR1 and CDR2 (germline): SGHDN, FVKESK. Trimming left V 0 bases short and J 0 bases short, with 7 bases between.

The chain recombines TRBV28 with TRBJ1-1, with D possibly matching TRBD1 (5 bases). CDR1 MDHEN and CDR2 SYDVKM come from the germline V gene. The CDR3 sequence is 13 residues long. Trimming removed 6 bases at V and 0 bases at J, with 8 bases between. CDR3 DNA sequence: TGTGCCAGCAGGGGGGGGGTGAACACTGAAGCTTTCTTT. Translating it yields CASRGGVNTEAFF.

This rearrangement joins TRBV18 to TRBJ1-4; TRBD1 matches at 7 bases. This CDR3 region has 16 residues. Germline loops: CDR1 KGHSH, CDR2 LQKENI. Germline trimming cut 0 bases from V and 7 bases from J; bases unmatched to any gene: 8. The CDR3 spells CASSPPTGTVAEKLFF. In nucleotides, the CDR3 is TGTGCCAGCTCACCACCTACCGGGACAGTCGCTGAAAAACTGTTTTTT.

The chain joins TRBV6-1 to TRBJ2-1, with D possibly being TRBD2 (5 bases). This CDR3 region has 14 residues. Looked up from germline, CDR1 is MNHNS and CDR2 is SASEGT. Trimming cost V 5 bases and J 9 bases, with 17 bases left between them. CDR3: CASSTLLVDGEQFF. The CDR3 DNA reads TGTGCCAGCAGTACCCTACTAGTTGACGGTGAGCAGTTCTTC.

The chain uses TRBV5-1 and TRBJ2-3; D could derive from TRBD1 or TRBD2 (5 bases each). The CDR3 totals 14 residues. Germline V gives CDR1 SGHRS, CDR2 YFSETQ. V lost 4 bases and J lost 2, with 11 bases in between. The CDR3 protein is CASSLIGATDTQYF. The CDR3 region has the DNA TGCGCCAGCAGCCTGATCGGGGCCACAGATACGCAGTATTTT.

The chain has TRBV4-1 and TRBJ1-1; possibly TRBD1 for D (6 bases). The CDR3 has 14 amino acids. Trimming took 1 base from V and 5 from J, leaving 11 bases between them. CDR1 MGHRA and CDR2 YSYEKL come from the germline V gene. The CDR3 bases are TGCGCCAGCAGCCAAGGCAGGGGAGGTACTGAAGCTTTCTTT. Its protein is CASSQGRGGTEAFF.

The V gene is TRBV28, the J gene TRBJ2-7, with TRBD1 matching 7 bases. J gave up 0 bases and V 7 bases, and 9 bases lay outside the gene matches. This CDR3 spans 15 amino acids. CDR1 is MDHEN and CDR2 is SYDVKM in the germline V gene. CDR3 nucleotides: TGTGCCAGCATCCGGGACAGCCTAAGCTCCTACGAGCAGTACTTC. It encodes CASIRDSLSSYEQYF. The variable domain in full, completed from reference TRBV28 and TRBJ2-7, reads DVKVTQSSRYLVKRTGEKVFLECVQDMDHENMFWYRQDPGLGLRLIYFSYDVKMKEKGDIPEGYSVSREKKERFSLILESASTNQTSMYLCASIRDSLSSYEQYFGPGTRLTVT.

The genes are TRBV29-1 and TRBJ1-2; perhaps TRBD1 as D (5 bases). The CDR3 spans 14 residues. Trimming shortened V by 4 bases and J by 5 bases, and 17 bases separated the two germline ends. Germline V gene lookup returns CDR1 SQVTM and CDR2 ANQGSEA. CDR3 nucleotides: TGCAGCGTTGGGACCGGGACGGGGGAATATGGCTACACCTTC. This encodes CSVGTGTGEYGYTF.

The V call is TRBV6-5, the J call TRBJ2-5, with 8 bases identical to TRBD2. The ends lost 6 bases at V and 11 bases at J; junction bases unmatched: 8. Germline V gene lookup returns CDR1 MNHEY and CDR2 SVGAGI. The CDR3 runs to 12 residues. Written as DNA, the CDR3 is TGTGCCAGCAGGCTAGCGGGCTGGGAGCAGTACTTC. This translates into CASRLAGWEQYF.

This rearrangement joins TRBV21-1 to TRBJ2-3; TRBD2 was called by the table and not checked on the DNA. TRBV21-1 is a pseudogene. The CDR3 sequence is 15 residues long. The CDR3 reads CASSKAPARTDTQYF. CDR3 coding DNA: TGTGCCAGCAGCAAAGCGCCAGCGCGGACAGATACGCAGTATTTT.

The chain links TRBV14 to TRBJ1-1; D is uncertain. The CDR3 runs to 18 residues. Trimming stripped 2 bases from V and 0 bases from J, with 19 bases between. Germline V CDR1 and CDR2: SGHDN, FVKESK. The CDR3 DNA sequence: TGTGCCAGCAGCCAATTTCTCGGCGGATTGTTCATGAACACTGAAGCTTTCTTT. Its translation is CASSQFLGGLFMNTEAFF.

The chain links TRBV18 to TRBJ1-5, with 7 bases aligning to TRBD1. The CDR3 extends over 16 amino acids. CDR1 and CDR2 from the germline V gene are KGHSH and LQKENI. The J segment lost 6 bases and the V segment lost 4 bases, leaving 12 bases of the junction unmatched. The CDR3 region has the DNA TGTGCCAGCTCACTAGGGCAGGGGGACTACGGTCAGCCCCAGCATTTT. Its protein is CASSLGQGDYGQPQHF.

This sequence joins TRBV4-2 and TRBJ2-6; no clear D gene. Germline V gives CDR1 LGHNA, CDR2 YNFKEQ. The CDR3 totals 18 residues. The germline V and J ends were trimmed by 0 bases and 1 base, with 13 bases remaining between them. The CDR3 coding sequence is TGTGCCAGCAGCCAAGAATCGGGTGCCTATTCTGGGGCCAACGTCCTGACTTTC. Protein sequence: CASSQESGAYSGANVLTF.

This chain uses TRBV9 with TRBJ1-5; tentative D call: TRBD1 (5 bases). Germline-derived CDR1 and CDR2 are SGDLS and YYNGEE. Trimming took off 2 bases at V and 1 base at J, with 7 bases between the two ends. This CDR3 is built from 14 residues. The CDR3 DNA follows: TGTGCCAGCAGCGTGGGGGACAGCAATCAGCCCCAGCATTTT. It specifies CASSVGDSNQPQHF.

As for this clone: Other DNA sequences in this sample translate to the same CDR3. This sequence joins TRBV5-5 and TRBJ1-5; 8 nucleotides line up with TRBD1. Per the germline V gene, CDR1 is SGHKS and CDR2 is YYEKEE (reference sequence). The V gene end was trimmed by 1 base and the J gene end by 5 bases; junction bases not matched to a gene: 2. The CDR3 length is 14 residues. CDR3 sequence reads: CASSLSGGHQPQHF. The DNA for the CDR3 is TGTGCCAGCAGCTTGTCAGGGGGCCATCAGCCCCAGCATTTT.

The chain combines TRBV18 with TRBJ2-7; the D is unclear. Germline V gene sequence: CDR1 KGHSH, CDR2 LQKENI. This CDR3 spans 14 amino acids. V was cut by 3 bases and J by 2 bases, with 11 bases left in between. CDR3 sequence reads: CASSPGQVTYEQYF. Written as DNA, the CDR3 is TGTGCCAGCTCACCGGGCCAGGTCACCTACGAGCAGTACTTC. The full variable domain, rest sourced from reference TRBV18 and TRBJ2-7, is NAGVMQNPRHLVRRRGQEARLRCSPMKGHSHVYWYRQLPEEGLKFMVYLQKENIIDESGMPKERFSAEFPKEGPSILRIQQVVRGDSAAYFCASSPGQVTYEQYFGPGTRLTVT.

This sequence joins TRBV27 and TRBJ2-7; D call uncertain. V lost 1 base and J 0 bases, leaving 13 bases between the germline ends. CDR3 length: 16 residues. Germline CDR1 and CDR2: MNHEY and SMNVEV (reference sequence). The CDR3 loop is CASSLYFAISSYEQYF. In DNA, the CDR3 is TGTGCCAGCAGTTTATACTTCGCCATCTCCTCCTACGAGCAGTACTTC.

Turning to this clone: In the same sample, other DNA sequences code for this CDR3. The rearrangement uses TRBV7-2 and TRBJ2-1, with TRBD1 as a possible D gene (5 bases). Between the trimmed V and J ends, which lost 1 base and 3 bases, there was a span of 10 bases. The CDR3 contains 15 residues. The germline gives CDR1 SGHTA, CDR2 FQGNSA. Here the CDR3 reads CASSLVSDSYNEQFF. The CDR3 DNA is TGTGCCAGCAGCTTAGTGAGCGACAGCTACAATGAGCAGTTCTTC.

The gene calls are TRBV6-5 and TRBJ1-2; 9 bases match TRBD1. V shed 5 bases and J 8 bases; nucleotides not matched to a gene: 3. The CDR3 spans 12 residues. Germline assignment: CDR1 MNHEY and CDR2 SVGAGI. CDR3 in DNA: TGTGCCAGCAGTAACAGGGGGCGAGGCTACACCTTC. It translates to CASSNRGRGYTF.

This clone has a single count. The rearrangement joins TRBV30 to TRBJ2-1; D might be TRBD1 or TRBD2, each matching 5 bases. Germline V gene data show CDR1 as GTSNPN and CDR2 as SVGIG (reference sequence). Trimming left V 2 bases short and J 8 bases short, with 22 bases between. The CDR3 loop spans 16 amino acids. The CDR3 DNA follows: TGTGCCTGGAGTACGGGGCTGGGCCTGGAACTGGATGAGCAGTTCTTC. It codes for CAWSTGLGLELDEQFF.

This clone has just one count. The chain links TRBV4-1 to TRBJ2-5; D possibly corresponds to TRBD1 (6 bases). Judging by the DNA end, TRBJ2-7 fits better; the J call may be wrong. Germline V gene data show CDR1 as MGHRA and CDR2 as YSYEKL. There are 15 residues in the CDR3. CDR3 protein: CASSPRSRGGYEQYF. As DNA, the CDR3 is TGCGCCAGCAGCCCCCGGAGCAGGGGTGGATACGAGCAGTACTTC.

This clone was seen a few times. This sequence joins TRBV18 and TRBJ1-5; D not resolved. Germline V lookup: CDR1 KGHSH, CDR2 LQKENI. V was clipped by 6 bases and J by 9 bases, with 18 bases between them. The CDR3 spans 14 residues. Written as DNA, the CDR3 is TGTGCCAGCTCCCTCAAGGAGGCCTGGGGGCCCCAGCATTTT. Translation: CASSLKEAWGPQHF.

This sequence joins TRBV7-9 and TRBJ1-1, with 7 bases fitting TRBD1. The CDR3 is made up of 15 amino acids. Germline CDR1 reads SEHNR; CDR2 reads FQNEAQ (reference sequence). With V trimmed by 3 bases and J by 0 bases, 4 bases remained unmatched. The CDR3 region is CASSLGQTLNTEAFF. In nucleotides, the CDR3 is TGTGCCAGCAGCTTGGGACAGACCTTGAACACTGAAGCTTTCTTT.

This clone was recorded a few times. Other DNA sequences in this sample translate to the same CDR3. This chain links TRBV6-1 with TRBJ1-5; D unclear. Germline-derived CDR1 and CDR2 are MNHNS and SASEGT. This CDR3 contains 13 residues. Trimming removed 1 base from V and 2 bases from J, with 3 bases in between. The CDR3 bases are TGTGCCAGCAGTGAAGGCCGCAATCAGCCCCAGCATTTT. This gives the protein CASSEGRNQPQHF.

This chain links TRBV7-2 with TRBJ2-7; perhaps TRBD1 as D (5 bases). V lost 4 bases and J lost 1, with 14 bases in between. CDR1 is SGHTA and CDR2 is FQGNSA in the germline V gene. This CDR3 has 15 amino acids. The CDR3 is CASSSSWAGSYEQYF. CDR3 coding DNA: TGTGCCAGCAGCTCATCCTGGGCAGGGTCCTACGAGCAGTACTTC.